These 14 T cell receptor beta chains came from one sample sequenced in a study of Ad26.COV2.S vaccination and SARS-CoV-2 variants. Treatment given: some 20 received Ad26.COV2.S at low or high dose, single or two shots; roughly five received placebo; per-sample allocation not given. The samples were gathered on day 63 after the first injection of vaccine or placebo. Some clones are missing from TCRdb's copy, which holds only in-frame ones; the method was immunoSEQ multiplex PCR. This sample yields roughly 270,000 clones, of which approximately 87% are seen a single time; roughly 3.5% belongs to the top ten. Sequenced here: peripheral blood, sampled in a trial of Ad26.COV2.S vaccine versus placebo. The receptors derive from a person aged 18-65 years who received the Ad26.COV2.S COVID-19 vaccine or a placebo.

J is TRBJ2-1 and V is TRBV5-1, with D possibly being TRBD1 or TRBD2 (5 bases each). V was trimmed by 0 bases and J by 8 bases, leaving 15 bases between them. This CDR3 contains 15 residues. Germline assignment: CDR1 SGHRS and CDR2 YFSETQ. Here the CDR3 DNA reads TGCGCCAGCAGCTTGGGGGGGTACCAAGGCGATGAGCAGTTCTTC. Amino acid sequence: CASSLGGYQGDEQFF.

The rearrangement joins TRBV6-5 to TRBJ1-1, with 9 bases fitting TRBD1. The CDR3 consists of 14 residues. Trimming at V came to 5 bases and at J to 7 bases, leaving 8 bases not matched to a gene. The V gene's germline CDR1 is MNHEY and CDR2 SVGAGI. The CDR3 DNA sequence: TGTGCCAGCAGTCCCACAGGGGGCGGCCTTGAAGCTTTCTTT. This sequence encodes CASSPTGGGLEAFF.

The chain joins TRBV4-1 to TRBJ1-5; unclear D gene. V lost 1 base and J lost 4, with 11 bases in between. The CDR3 is 15 amino acids. The germline gives CDR1 MGHRA, CDR2 YSYEKL. The CDR3 region has the DNA TGCGCCAGCAGCCAAGTGGAGACGGCTAATCAGCCCCAGCATTTT. Translated: CASSQVETANQPQHF.

This rearrangement joins TRBV12-3 or TRBV12-4 to TRBJ1-1, with D possibly matching TRBD1 (5 bases). This CDR3 has 13 residues. V lost 6 bases to trimming and J lost 1 base, with 9 bases between them. CDR3 bases: TGTGCCAGCAGGAGGGGAACGAACACTGAAGCTTTCTTT. Its translation is CASRRGTNTEAFF.

On this clone: Distinct nucleotide sequences in the sample also encode this CDR3. The chain combines TRBV2 with TRBJ2-3; 13 nucleotides match TRBD2. CDR1 is SNHLY, CDR2 FYNNEI, per germline. The CDR3 totals 15 residues. With V trimmed by 6 bases and J by 5 bases, 5 bases remained unmatched. CDR3 region: CASSPGLAGVDTQYF. CDR3 nucleotide sequence: TGTGCCAGCAGCCCCGGACTAGCGGGGGTAGATACGCAGTATTTT.

The V gene is TRBV3-1 (or the pseudogene TRBV3-2), the J gene TRBJ2-5, with D perhaps matching TRBD1 (7 bases). The germline CDR1 and CDR2 sequences are LGHDT and YNNKEL (reference sequence). V lost 3 bases and J 4 bases, leaving 15 bases between the germline ends. This CDR3 is 15 amino acids long. The CDR3 nucleotides are TGTGCCAGCAGCCATAGACAGGGAGGAGGAGAGACCCAGTACTTC. The encoded protein is CASSHRQGGGETQYF.

The rearrangement uses TRBV7-9 and TRBJ2-7, with a weak D call TRBD2 (6 bases). The CDR3 consists of 15 residues. Trimming shortened V by 4 bases and J by 0 bases, and 13 bases separated the two germline ends. The germline gives CDR1 SEHNR, CDR2 FQNEAQ (reference sequence). The CDR3 protein is CASSYLSGSSYEQYF. In DNA form, the CDR3 reads TGTGCCAGCAGCTATCTTAGCGGAAGCTCCTACGAGCAGTACTTC.

V and J are TRBV5-5 and TRBJ2-2; D may match TRBD1 or TRBD2 (5 bases each). The germline V and J ends were trimmed by 7 bases and 5 bases, with 18 bases remaining between them. CDR1 is SGHKS and CDR2 is YYEKEE in the germline V gene (reference sequence). The CDR3 totals 15 residues. CDR3 nucleotides: TGTGCCAGCGCAACCGGGACCCAAATTACCGGGGAGCTGTTTTTT. Translated, it gives CASATGTQITGELFF.

This clone appeared a few times. The chain employs TRBV4-2 and TRBJ2-7; 9 bases are shared with TRBD2. CDR1 is LGHNA, CDR2 YNFKEQ, per germline. With 1 base clipped from V and 6 bases from J, the junction kept 4 bases outside the gene matches. The CDR3 runs to 14 residues. CDR3 in amino acids: CASSQAAGGAEQYF. Written as DNA, the CDR3 is TGTGCCAGCAGCCAAGCTGCGGGGGGGGCCGAGCAGTACTTC.

The chain couples TRBV11-2 to TRBJ2-5, with 8 nucleotides matching TRBD2. V gave up 0 bases and J gave up 5 bases; unmatched junction bases: 5. The CDR3 covers 15 residues. Germline V lookup: CDR1 SGHAT, CDR2 FQNNGV. The CDR3 coding sequence is TGTGCCAGCAGCTTAGATCCGGGGGGGCTTGAGACCCAGTACTTC. It is translated as CASSLDPGGLETQYF.

This rearrangement joins TRBV18 to TRBJ1-4, with a tentative D call TRBD1 (6 bases). The CDR3 loop spans 14 amino acids. Germline lookup yields CDR1 KGHSH and CDR2 LQKENI. The V and J ends lost 3 bases and 6 bases respectively, with 11 bases between them. The CDR3 region is CASSPVRGYEKLFF. CDR3 sequence (DNA): TGTGCCAGCTCACCTGTCAGGGGCTATGAAAAACTGTTTTTT.

This chain uses TRBV11-2 with TRBJ2-3; tentatively, D is TRBD1 (6 bases). V dropped 3 bases and J dropped 3 bases, with 13 bases sitting between them. Germline CDR1 is SGHAT and CDR2 is FQNNGV. This CDR3 contains 15 residues. This CDR3 reads CASSFSTGWTDTQYF. CDR3 DNA: TGTGCCAGCAGCTTCTCAACAGGGTGGACAGATACGCAGTATTTT.

The chain links TRBV28 to TRBJ1-2; D is unresolved. V gave up 7 bases and J gave up 4 bases, with 13 bases separating them. The CDR3 has 13 amino acids. Germline CDR1 MDHEN, CDR2 SYDVKM. The CDR3 DNA follows: TGTGCCAGCACACAGCCAAACAGCTATGGCTACACCTTC. It codes for CASTQPNSYGYTF.

The chain links TRBV11-3 to TRBJ2-5, with D perhaps matching TRBD1 (6 bases). Germline V gene sequence: CDR1 SGHNT, CDR2 YENEEA. Trimming shortened V by 4 bases and J by 9 bases, and 9 bases separated the two germline ends. This CDR3 region has 11 residues. The CDR3 loop reads CASSSPGAQYF. The DNA for the CDR3 is TGTGCCAGCAGCTCACCAGGGGCCCAGTACTTC.